This T cell receptor beta chain was sequenced in a study of blood T cell repertoires in COVID-19. Study overall: The United States, Italy and Spain were the sources of the acute and convalescent COVID-19 samples.

The repertoire was sequenced with immunoSEQ multiplex PCR; TCRdb's copy has only in-frame clones and lacks some. The sample carries around 75,000 clones, approximately 90% recorded once. V dropped 3 bases and J dropped 0; count of bases not matched to a gene: 8. This CDR3 has 19 amino acids. CDR1 KGHSH and CDR2 LQKENI come from the germline V gene. This TCR came from a man between 70 and 80 years old with active COVID-19. Sequencing used peripheral blood. The rearrangement links TRBV18 to TRBJ2-1; TRBD2 aligns across 13 bases. The CDR3: CASSPTAGTSGTSYNEQFF. The CDR3 region has the DNA TGTGCCAGCTCACCGACAGCCGGGACTAGCGGGACCTCCTACAATGAGCAGTTCTTC. The whole variable domain, filled in from reference TRBV18 and TRBJ2-1, reads NAGVMQNPRHLVRRRGQEARLRCSPMKGHSHVYWYRQLPEEGLKFMVYLQKENIIDESGMPKERFSAEFPKEGPSILRIQQVVRGDSAAYFCASSPTAGTSGTSYNEQFFGPGTRLTVL.